The 3 T cell receptor beta chains below all came from one sample that was sequenced in a study of CD8+CD57+ T cells in acquired aplastic anemia. All patients picked for sequencing had shown, by flow cytometry, an expansion of CD8+CD57+ cells. CDR3 and TCR beta VDJ profiling relied on genomic DNA as the template. Via MiXCR, TCRdb re-called the reads, giving one row per CDR3 protein. The table has about 160,000 distinct CDR3 sequences, about 70% seen once. What was sequenced was sorted CD4+, CD8+, or CD8+CD57+ T cells (not recorded which) from PBMCs. The receptor source for this set is a human donor with aplastic anemia.

V usage is TRBV7-9 and J usage is TRBJ2-1; tentatively, D is TRBD1 (6 bases). Germline assignment: CDR1 SEHNR and CDR2 FQNEAQ (reference sequence). V shed 5 bases and J shed 9 bases, with 14 bases lying between them. The CDR3 is 13 amino acids. The CDR3 is CASSRALQGEQFF. In nucleotides, the CDR3 is TGTGCCAGCAGCCGCGCCTTACAGGGTGAGCAGTTCTTC. Full variable domain (rest looked up from reference TRBV7-9 and TRBJ2-1): DTGVSQNPRHKITKRGQNVTFRCDPISEHNRLYWYRQTLGQGPEFLTYFQNEAQLEKSRLLSDRFSAERPKGSFSTLEIQRTEQGDSAMYLCASSRALQGEQFFGPGTRLTVL.

Only a few counts were recorded for this clonotype. The chain joins TRBV7-8 to TRBJ2-5, with D maybe TRBD1 (6 bases). CDR3 length: 14 residues. The V end lost 4 bases, the J end lost 5 bases, and 14 bases lay between the germline ends. CDR1 is SGHVS, CDR2 FQNEAQ, per germline. DNA for the CDR3: TGTGCCAGCAGCTCACCTGGCAGGGGTGAGACCCAGTACTTC. Protein: CASSSPGRGETQYF.

With regard to this clonotype: The germline gene is not matched at one end of the junction; a read error may be the cause. The chain is built from TRBV4-2 and TRBJ2-3; D not resolved. The CDR3 is made up of 16 amino acids. The germline V gene has CDR1 LGHNA and CDR2 YNFKEQ. The CDR3 sequence is CASSQEAPPRTDTQYF. In DNA form, the CDR3 reads TGTGCCAGCAGCCAAGAGGCGCCCCCGCGCACAGATACGCAGTATTTC.